The rows below give T cell receptor beta chains drawn from one sample of a study of control samples from healthy donors and cancer patients. Only in-frame clones appear in the TCRdb table, and some are missing; sequencing was by immunoSEQ multiplex PCR. The data show fewer than 200,000 clones, just over 85% seen once. Material: blood. The receptors derive from a woman aged 30 to 39 in good health. The CDR3 runs from the conserved cysteine through the conserved F or W. D genes are given only for firm matches. The size field is filled for only some rows; it gives once, few, many or a size class.

v_call: TRBV11-2
clone_size: -
d_call: -
j_call: TRBJ1-1
cdr3_aa: CASSLLSPPLSEAFF
cdr3_nt: TGTGCCAGCAGCTTACTATCTCCACCGCTATCTGAAGCTTTCTTT

v_call: TRBV10-2
clone_size: -
d_call: TRBD2
j_call: TRBJ2-3
cdr3_aa: CASRLSGGGNTDTQYF
cdr3_nt: TGCGCCAGCAGGCTTAGCGGGGGGGGGAACACAGATACGCAGTATTTT

v_call: TRBV7-9
clone_size: few
d_call: -
j_call: TRBJ1-1
cdr3_aa: CASSRPGESTEAFF
cdr3_nt: TGTGCCAGCAGCCGGCCCGGGGAGTCCACTGAAGCTTTCTTT

v_call: TRBV27
clone_size: -
d_call: TRBD1
j_call: TRBJ1-6
cdr3_aa: CASSRGQINSPLHF
cdr3_nt: TGTGCCAGCAGCAGGGGACAGATTAATTCACCCCTCCACTTT

v_call: TRBV6-5
clone_size: -
d_call: -
j_call: TRBJ2-7
cdr3_aa: CASPGGGRATWEQYF
cdr3_nt: TGTGCCTCCCCCGGTGGGGGGAGAGCTACTTGGGAGCAGTACTTC

v_call: TRBV3-1/TRBV3-2
clone_size: -
d_call: -
j_call: TRBJ1-6
cdr3_aa: CASSQEGGLRSPLHF
cdr3_nt: TGTGCCAGCAGCCAAGAAGGGGGGTTAAGATCACCCCTCCACTTT

v_call: TRBV28
clone_size: -
d_call: -
j_call: TRBJ1-1
cdr3_aa: CASRVDTEAFF
cdr3_nt: TGTGCCAGCAGGGTGGACACTGAAGCTTTCTTT

v_call: TRBV11-2
clone_size: -
d_call: TRBD1
j_call: TRBJ2-7
cdr3_aa: CASSRRPGQGVVEQYF
cdr3_nt: TGTGCCAGCAGCCGGCGGCCGGGACAGGGGGTTGTCGAGCAGTACTTC

v_call: TRBV12-3/TRBV12-4
clone_size: -
d_call: -
j_call: TRBJ2-7
cdr3_aa: CASSFSGVEQYF
cdr3_nt: TGTGCCAGCAGTTTTTCTGGGGTCGAGCAGTACTTC

v_call: TRBV6-5
clone_size: once
d_call: TRBD1
j_call: TRBJ1-1
cdr3_aa: CASRRDSPFEAFF
cdr3_nt: TGTGCCAGCAGAAGGGACAGTCCTTTCGAAGCTTTCTTT

v_call: TRBV4-1
clone_size: -
d_call: TRBD1
j_call: TRBJ2-4
cdr3_aa: CASSQAPGQGVVQNIQYF
cdr3_nt: TGCGCCAGCAGCCAAGCTCCCGGACAGGGAGTTGTCCAAAACATTCAGTACTTC

v_call: TRBV28
clone_size: -
d_call: -
j_call: TRBJ2-2
cdr3_aa: CAGSPNEGDTGELFF
cdr3_nt: TGTGCCGGCAGTCCCAATGAGGGGGACACCGGGGAGCTGTTTTTT

v_call: TRBV6-5
clone_size: -
d_call: TRBD1
j_call: TRBJ1-6
cdr3_aa: CASRTGTANSPLHF
cdr3_nt: TGTGCCAGCAGAACCGGGACAGCTAATTCACCCCTCCACTTT

v_call: TRBV5-1
clone_size: -
d_call: -
j_call: TRBJ2-2
cdr3_aa: CASSPWGSGELFF
cdr3_nt: TGCGCCAGCAGCCCGTGGGGGTCCGGGGAGCTGTTTTTT

v_call: TRBV11-3
clone_size: -
d_call: -
j_call: TRBJ2-2
cdr3_aa: CASSADRLNTGELFF
cdr3_nt: TGTGCCAGCAGCGCAGACAGGCTTAACACCGGGGAGCTGTTTTTT

v_call: TRBV2
clone_size: -
d_call: -
j_call: TRBJ1-5
cdr3_aa: CASILGPPGPSNQPQHF
cdr3_nt: TGTGCCAGCATCCTGGGGCCTCCAGGGCCTAGCAATCAGCCCCAGCATTTT

v_call: TRBV19
clone_size: -
d_call: -
j_call: TRBJ1-6
cdr3_aa: CASSMAADNSPLHF
cdr3_nt: TGTGCCAGTAGTATGGCGGCTGATAATTCACCCCTCCACTTT

v_call: TRBV27
clone_size: -
d_call: -
j_call: TRBJ2-5
cdr3_aa: CASSLSPSQETQYF
cdr3_nt: TGTGCCAGCAGTTTATCGCCCTCCCAAGAGACCCAGTACTTC

v_call: TRBV12-3/TRBV12-4
clone_size: -
d_call: -
j_call: TRBJ1-2
cdr3_aa: CASTQGRTYGYTF
cdr3_nt: TGTGCCAGCACCCAAGGAAGGACATATGGCTACACCTTC

v_call: TRBV11-3
clone_size: few
d_call: -
j_call: TRBJ2-3
cdr3_aa: CASSAGRGNSTDTQYF
cdr3_nt: TGTGCCAGCAGCGCTGGTAGGGGGAATAGCACAGATACGCAGTATTTT

v_call: TRBV25-1
clone_size: -
d_call: TRBD2
j_call: TRBJ2-3
cdr3_aa: CASSGFSGGGTDTQYF
cdr3_nt: TGTGCCAGCAGTGGATTCAGCGGGGGGGGCACAGATACGCAGTATTTT

v_call: TRBV10-3
clone_size: -
d_call: -
j_call: TRBJ1-3
cdr3_aa: CAISDGETGGNTIYF
cdr3_nt: TGTGCCATCAGTGACGGGGAAACGGGCGGAAACACCATATATTTT

v_call: TRBV5-1
clone_size: -
d_call: -
j_call: TRBJ2-5
cdr3_aa: CASSLGRMMLGRETQYF
cdr3_nt: TGCGCCAGCAGCCTCGGGCGGATGATGCTGGGGCGAGAGACCCAGTACTTC

v_call: TRBV4-2
clone_size: -
d_call: TRBD2
j_call: TRBJ2-1
cdr3_aa: CASSHVGTSGDLDEQFF
cdr3_nt: TGTGCCAGCAGCCACGTAGGGACTAGCGGGGACCTGGATGAGCAGTTCTTC

v_call: TRBV6-6
clone_size: once
d_call: -
j_call: TRBJ2-3
cdr3_aa: CASRNGHSTSTDTQYF
cdr3_nt: TGTGCCAGCAGAAACGGACATTCCACTAGCACAGATACGCAGTATTTT

v_call: TRBV29-1
clone_size: -
d_call: -
j_call: TRBJ1-1
cdr3_aa: CSATTHEAFF
cdr3_nt: TGCAGCGCTACCACCCATGAAGCTTTCTTT

v_call: TRBV9
clone_size: once
d_call: TRBD1
j_call: TRBJ1-2
cdr3_aa: CASSVGDRGQYGYTF
cdr3_nt: TGTGCCAGCAGCGTAGGGGACAGGGGGCAATATGGCTACACCTTC

v_call: TRBV18
clone_size: -
d_call: -
j_call: TRBJ1-4
cdr3_aa: CASSPQRVPNEKLFF
cdr3_nt: TGTGCCAGCTCACCACAAAGGGTGCCTAATGAAAAACTGTTTTTT

v_call: TRBV29-1
clone_size: once
d_call: -
j_call: TRBJ1-1
cdr3_aa: CSVESYGGSAEAFF
cdr3_nt: TGCAGCGTTGAAAGTTATGGGGGGAGCGCTGAAGCTTTCTTT

v_call: TRBV6-1
clone_size: once
d_call: -
j_call: TRBJ2-4
cdr3_aa: CASSELGQRDIQYF
cdr3_nt: TGTGCCAGCAGTGAATTAGGACAGAGGGACATTCAGTACTTC

v_call: TRBV11-2
clone_size: once
d_call: -
j_call: TRBJ1-1
cdr3_aa: CASSLGTQFEAFF
cdr3_nt: TGTGCCAGCAGCTTGGGGACACAGTTTGAAGCTTTCTTT

v_call: TRBV5-6
clone_size: -
d_call: -
j_call: TRBJ1-6
cdr3_aa: CASSFRVSPLHF
cdr3_nt: TGTGCCAGCAGCTTCAGGGTTTCACCCCTCCACTTT

v_call: TRBV7-9
clone_size: -
d_call: -
j_call: TRBJ1-4
cdr3_aa: CASSSTGLATNEKLFF
cdr3_nt: TGTGCCAGCAGTTCAACAGGGCTGGCAACTAATGAAAAACTGTTTTTT

v_call: TRBV21-1
clone_size: few
d_call: -
j_call: TRBJ1-5
cdr3_aa: CASSRVQPQHF
cdr3_nt: TGTGCCAGCAGCAGAGTTCAGCCCCAGCATTTT

v_call: TRBV7-9
clone_size: -
d_call: TRBD2
j_call: TRBJ2-3
cdr3_aa: CASSLRTSTRTDTQYF
cdr3_nt: TGTGCCAGCAGCCTAAGGACTAGCACTCGCACAGATACGCAGTATTTT

v_call: TRBV25-1
clone_size: -
d_call: -
j_call: TRBJ2-3
cdr3_aa: CASSGQHTDTQYF
cdr3_nt: TGTGCCAGCAGTGGCCAGCACACAGATACGCAGTATTTT

v_call: TRBV5-6
clone_size: -
d_call: TRBD1
j_call: TRBJ2-3
cdr3_aa: CASSLAGTGLDTQYF
cdr3_nt: TGTGCCAGCAGCTTGGCCGGGACAGGGTTAGATACGCAGTATTTT

v_call: TRBV9
clone_size: -
d_call: -
j_call: TRBJ1-3
cdr3_aa: CASSVRDAQNTIYF
cdr3_nt: TGTGCCAGCAGCGTAAGGGACGCTCAAAACACCATATATTTT

v_call: TRBV25-1
clone_size: -
d_call: -
j_call: TRBJ2-2
cdr3_aa: CASSDKQGNTGELFF
cdr3_nt: TGTGCCAGCAGTGATAAGCAGGGTAACACCGGGGAGCTGTTTTTT

v_call: TRBV11-2
clone_size: -
d_call: -
j_call: TRBJ2-5
cdr3_aa: CASSLDGETQYF
cdr3_nt: TGTGCCAGCAGCTTAGATGGGGAGACCCAGTACTTC

v_call: TRBV29-1
clone_size: -
d_call: TRBD2
j_call: TRBJ2-5
cdr3_aa: CSVEDRAGGSWETQYF
cdr3_nt: TGCAGCGTTGAAGATCGGGCGGGGGGATCTTGGGAGACCCAGTACTTC

v_call: TRBV5-1
clone_size: -
d_call: -
j_call: TRBJ2-6
cdr3_aa: CASSLRGSGANVLTF
cdr3_nt: TGCGCCAGCAGCTTGAGGGGTTCTGGGGCCAACGTCCTGACTTTC

v_call: TRBV7-9
clone_size: -
d_call: -
j_call: TRBJ1-1
cdr3_aa: CASSISVASRIEAFF
cdr3_nt: TGTGCCAGCAGCATTAGCGTGGCATCGCGGATTGAAGCTTTCTTT

v_call: TRBV5-1
clone_size: -
d_call: TRBD1
j_call: TRBJ2-1
cdr3_aa: CASSPGQGGDEQFF
cdr3_nt: TGCGCCAGCAGTCCGGGACAGGGGGGCGATGAGCAGTTCTTC

v_call: TRBV5-1
clone_size: -
d_call: TRBD2
j_call: TRBJ2-2
cdr3_aa: CASSETVVAGGNTGELFF
cdr3_nt: TGCGCCAGCAGTGAGACCGTGGTAGCGGGAGGGAACACCGGGGAGCTGTTTTTT

v_call: TRBV9
clone_size: once
d_call: -
j_call: TRBJ2-1
cdr3_aa: CASSSDGFEYNEQFF
cdr3_nt: TGTGCCAGCAGCTCGGACGGATTCGAATACAATGAGCAGTTCTTC

v_call: TRBV19
clone_size: -
d_call: -
j_call: TRBJ2-7
cdr3_aa: CASSVGVSYEQYF
cdr3_nt: TGTGCCAGTAGTGTCGGGGTTTCCTACGAGCAGTACTTC

v_call: TRBV29-1
clone_size: -
d_call: TRBD1
j_call: TRBJ1-2
cdr3_aa: CSVGGQGRRRDGYTF
cdr3_nt: TGCAGCGTTGGGGGACAGGGAAGGCGTCGGGATGGCTACACCTTC

v_call: TRBV10-3
clone_size: once
d_call: -
j_call: TRBJ1-2
cdr3_aa: CAIPRLNGTGVGGYTF
cdr3_nt: TGTGCCATCCCACGATTAAACGGGACCGGAGTTGGTGGCTACACCTTC

v_call: TRBV7-9
clone_size: -
d_call: -
j_call: TRBJ2-6
cdr3_aa: CASSLLGASGANVLTF
cdr3_nt: TGTGCCAGCAGCTTGTTGGGGGCGTCTGGGGCCAACGTCCTGACTTTC

v_call: TRBV10-3
clone_size: -
d_call: -
j_call: TRBJ1-5
cdr3_aa: CAISESRQGHQPQHF
cdr3_nt: TGTGCCATCAGTGAGTCGAGGCAGGGTCATCAGCCCCAGCATTTT

v_call: TRBV5-6
clone_size: -
d_call: -
j_call: TRBJ2-7
cdr3_aa: CASSYREIYEQYF
cdr3_nt: TGTGCCAGCAGCTACAGGGAGATATACGAGCAGTACTTC

v_call: TRBV10-1
clone_size: few
d_call: -
j_call: TRBJ1-2
cdr3_aa: CASSVGEPAGYGYTF
cdr3_nt: TGCGCCAGCAGTGTGGGGGAGCCGGCTGGCTATGGCTACACCTTC

v_call: TRBV5-4
clone_size: -
d_call: -
j_call: TRBJ2-3
cdr3_aa: CASRRDLTDTQYF
cdr3_nt: TGTGCCAGCAGACGGGACCTCACAGATACGCAGTATTTT

v_call: TRBV9
clone_size: -
d_call: -
j_call: TRBJ1-1
cdr3_aa: CASSPTGGDNTEAFF
cdr3_nt: TGTGCCAGCAGCCCAACGGGCGGGGATAACACTGAAGCTTTCTTT

v_call: TRBV18
clone_size: -
d_call: -
j_call: TRBJ1-1
cdr3_aa: CASLGVPLTEAFF
cdr3_nt: TGTGCCAGCTTGGGGGTTCCGTTGACTGAAGCTTTCTTT

v_call: TRBV30
clone_size: -
d_call: TRBD1
j_call: TRBJ1-1
cdr3_aa: CAWAGTGRTEAFF
cdr3_nt: TGTGCCTGGGCCGGGACAGGGAGGACTGAAGCTTTCTTT

v_call: TRBV21-1
clone_size: -
d_call: -
j_call: TRBJ1-6
cdr3_aa: CASSKEPQYSSYNSPLHF
cdr3_nt: TGTGCCAGCAGCAAAGAACCCCAATACAGCTCCTATAATTCACCCCTCCACTTT

v_call: TRBV5-1
clone_size: -
d_call: -
j_call: TRBJ2-7
cdr3_aa: CASSEGGTYEQYF
cdr3_nt: TGCGCCAGCAGCGAGGGCGGAACCTACGAGCAGTACTTC